The clone carrying this TCR beta chain showed up just a few times. This specimen comes from a study of blood T cell repertoires in COVID-19. Deletions cut 6 bases from V and 7 bases from J, with 12 bases between. The CDR3 extends over 12 amino acids. The germline V gene encodes CDR1 SQVTM and CDR2 ANQGSEA. In the authors' methods: Reference gene primers were amplified, and this amplification served to estimate nucleated cell counts. Assay used: immunoSEQ multiplex PCR; TCRdb lists only in-frame clones, some missing. V and J calls and clone size come straight from that table; D and trimming were deduced from the DNA. The sample carries roughly 220,000 clones, 86% recorded once.

The J gene is TRBJ2-2, the V gene TRBV29-1; possibly TRBD1 for D (5 bases). Sequenced sample: peripheral blood. This clonotype originated in a man aged 25-40 years who had recovered from COVID-19. CDR3 in amino acids: CSVSVGLGELFF. The CDR3 coding sequence is TGCAGCGTCTCGGTGGGGCTCGGGGAGCTGTTTTTT.